These T cell receptor beta chains were read from a single sample in a study of response to subunit inactivated influenza vaccine. TCRdb re-analysed the RT-PCR reads in MiXCR, keeping a single row per CDR3 protein. The profile shows 500,000 to 600,000 distinct CDR3 sequences, 10% to 15% of them singletons. Sequences were derived from PBMCs from blood, sampled 45 days after vaccination. These receptor sequences come from a man in his fifties or sixties who received an inactivated influenza vaccine. Both conserved end residues are part of each CDR3. Fields, in order: clone size, D gene, J gene, V gene, CDR3 DNA, CDR3 protein. The D gene is left open where the match is weak. Size values are once, few and many counts, or a class for expanded clones, and some rows have none.

>NA|NA|TRBJ2-3|TRBV5-1
TGCGCCAGCAGCTTGGTGGCAGGGTCGGGTTCAGATACGCAGTATTTT
CASSLVAGSGSDTQYF
>few|NA|TRBJ2-1|TRBV4-2
TGTGCCAGCAGCCAAGATACGAAGAGGAACAATGAGCAGTTCTTC
CASSQDTKRNNEQFF
>few|TRBD2|TRBJ2-1|TRBV3-1
TGTGCCAGAGCGCCGGCTAGCGGGAGCTACAATGAGCAGTTCTTC
CARAPASGSYNEQFF
>NA|TRBD1|TRBJ1-5|TRBV12-3/TRBV12-4
TGTGCCAGCAGTGCGACAGGGGGCAACAATCAGCCCCAGCATTTT
CASSATGGNNQPQHF
>few|TRBD2|TRBJ2-5|TRBV7-2
TGTGCCAGCAGCTTAGAGCCTAGCGGGAAAGAGACCCAGTACTTC
CASSLEPSGKETQYF
>NA|NA|TRBJ1-2|TRBV20-1
TGCAGCCAACGGGGGGGACCCACGCATGGCTACACCTTC
CSQRGGPTHGYTF
>NA|NA|TRBJ2-3|TRBV6-2/TRBV6-3
TGTGCCACCAGTTACACGGATACGCAGTATTTT
CATSYTDTQYF
>many|NA|TRBJ2-1|TRBV10-3
TGTGCCATCAGTCTAGCACTAGAGGATGAGCAGTTCTTC
CAISLALEDEQFF
>NA|TRBD1|TRBJ2-7|TRBV7-2
TGTGCCAGCAGACAAGGACAGGCGATGTCCTACGAGCAGTACTTC
CASRQGQAMSYEQYF
>many|TRBD1|TRBJ2-3|TRBV28
TGTGCCAGCGGAGGGACAGGGACAGCAGATACGCAGTATTTT
CASGGTGTADTQYF
>NA|TRBD1|TRBJ2-7|TRBV27
TGTGCCAGCAGTACCGGACAGGGAAGCGAGCAGTACTTC
CASSTGQGSEQYF
>few|TRBD2|TRBJ2-1|TRBV12-3/TRBV12-4
TGTGCCAGCAGTTTAAATAGCGGGGGTGAGTTCTTC
CASSLNSGGEFF
>NA|NA|TRBJ2-3|TRBV2
TGTGCCAGCAGTGAATACGCGGGGAGGTCAGATACGCAGTATTTT
CASSEYAGRSDTQYF
>NA|NA|TRBJ2-5|TRBV15
TGTGCCACCAGCAGAGCACTAGAGGGGGAGACCCAGTACTTC
CATSRALEGETQYF
>few|NA|TRBJ2-2|TRBV29-1
TGCAGCGTTGAAGAAGGGACCGGGGAGCTGTTTTTT
CSVEEGTGELFF
>few|NA|TRBJ2-3|TRBV12-3/TRBV12-4
TGTGCCAGCAGTCAATTCCCGGCAGATACGCAGTATTTT
CASSQFPADTQYF
>NA|NA|TRBJ2-7|TRBV20-1
TGCAGTGCTACCCCCCCGGCACTTAGATACGAGCAGTACTTC
CSATPPALRYEQYF
>many|NA|TRBJ1-6|TRBV5-1
TGCGCCAGCAGCTTGGCGAGGGCTAATTCACCCCTCCACTTT
CASSLARANSPLHF
>NA|NA|TRBJ1-2|TRBV5-1
TGCGCCAGCAGCCCTATGACAGATAGCAACTATGGCTACACCTTC
CASSPMTDSNYGYTF
>NA|NA|TRBJ2-3|TRBV6-1
TGTGCCAGCAGTCCAATGGCACGAAGCACAGATACGCAGTATTTT
CASSPMARSTDTQYF
>NA|NA|TRBJ2-7|TRBV10-3
TGTGCCATCAGTGATGGGCAGACAAGGTACGAGCAGTACTTC
CAISDGQTRYEQYF
>few|TRBD2|TRBJ2-1|TRBV10-2
TGCGCCAGCAGTGAGTTTCTAGCGGGGGGGCTCAGTGAGCAGTTCTTC
CASSEFLAGGLSEQFF
>few|NA|TRBJ1-5|TRBV21-1
TGTGCCAGCCTTGCAAAGAAGGGGGACAGCAGCAATCAGCCCCAGCATTTT
CASLAKKGDSSNQPQHF
>few|NA|TRBJ2-7|TRBV7-2
TGTGCCAGCAGCTTAATGGGGGATGCGGGGCAGTACTTC
CASSLMGDAGQYF
>few|NA|TRBJ2-1|TRBV20-1
TGCAGTGCTAGAGGTCTGAGGGGGGTCGACAATGAGCAGTTCTTC
CSARGLRGVDNEQFF
>many|TRBD2|TRBJ2-1|TRBV9
TGTGCCAGCAGCAACGCACTAGCGGGAGGTCAGGATGAGCAGTTCTTC
CASSNALAGGQDEQFF
>few|NA|TRBJ1-5|TRBV20-1
TGCAGTGCTGAGAGGGGGAATAGCAATCAGCCCCAGCATTTT
CSAERGNSNQPQHF
>few|TRBD1|TRBJ1-1|TRBV11-2
TGTGCCAGCAGTCTCCGACCCAGGGGGCGCGACACTGAAGCTTTCTTT
CASSLRPRGRDTEAFF
>NA|TRBD2|TRBJ2-1|TRBV3-1
TGTGCCAGCAGCCAAAGAGTAGCGGGGGCCCGTCGAGATGAGCAGTTCTTC
CASSQRVAGARRDEQFF
>NA|TRBD2|TRBJ2-5|TRBV12-3/TRBV12-4
TGTGCCAGCAGCCCCCGCCGGGGGGGGACTGAGACCCAGTACTTC
CASSPRRGGTETQYF
>once|NA|TRBJ1-1|TRBV9
TGTGCCAGCAGCGTAGATCGGGGAACTGAAGCTTTCTTT
CASSVDRGTEAFF